This record covers a single T cell receptor beta chain. This sample is part of a study of blood T cell repertoires in COVID-19. At the level of the study: Sample material is recorded as cDNA or gDNA derived from T cells, B-cell-depleted T cells, or PBMCs.

Trimming stripped 0 bases from V and 8 bases from J, with 8 bases between. The CDR3 is made up of 13 amino acids. In germline, CDR1 is KGHSH, CDR2 LQKENI. In the source study's methods: Estimated nucleated cell counts came from reference gene primer amplification. This table comes from immunoSEQ multiplex PCR, and its TCRdb copy is limited to in-frame clones, with some not included. V and J calls plus clone size are reproduced from that table; the DNA served to infer D and trimming. The data contain 190,000 or so clones, 85% to 90% of them singletons. The TCR sequence derives from a woman between 18 and 30 years old who had recovered from COVID-19. The chain is built from TRBV18 and TRBJ2-1, with D tentatively TRBD2 (5 bases). The material sequenced was peripheral blood. Here the CDR3 reads CASSPPGGYEQFF. The CDR3 region has the DNA TGTGCCAGCTCACCACCTGGCGGGTATGAGCAGTTCTTC.